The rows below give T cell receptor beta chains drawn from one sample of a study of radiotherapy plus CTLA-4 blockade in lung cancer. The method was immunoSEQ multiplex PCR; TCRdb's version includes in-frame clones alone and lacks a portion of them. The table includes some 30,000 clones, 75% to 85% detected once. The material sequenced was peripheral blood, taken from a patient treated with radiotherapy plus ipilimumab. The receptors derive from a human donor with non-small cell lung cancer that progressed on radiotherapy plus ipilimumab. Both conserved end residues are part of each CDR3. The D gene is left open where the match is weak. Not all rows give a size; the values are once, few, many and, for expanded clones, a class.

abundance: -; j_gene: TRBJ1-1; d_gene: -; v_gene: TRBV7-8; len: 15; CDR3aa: CASSLGVRLNTEAFF; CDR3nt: TGTGCCAGCAGCTTAGGGGTGCGCCTGAACACTGAAGCTTTCTTT
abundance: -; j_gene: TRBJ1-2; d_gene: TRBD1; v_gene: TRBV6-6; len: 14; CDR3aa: CASKIDRAWDGYTF; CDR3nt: TGTGCCAGCAAAATAGACAGGGCCTGGGATGGCTACACCTTC
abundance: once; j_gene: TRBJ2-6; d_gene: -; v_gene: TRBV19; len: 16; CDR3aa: CASSKGSVSGANVLTF; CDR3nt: TGTGCCAGTAGTAAGGGCAGTGTCTCTGGGGCCAACGTCCTGACTTTC
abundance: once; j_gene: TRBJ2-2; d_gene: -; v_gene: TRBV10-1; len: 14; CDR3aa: CASSESRGTGELFF; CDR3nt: TGCGCCAGCAGTGAGTCTAGAGGCACCGGGGAGCTGTTTTTT
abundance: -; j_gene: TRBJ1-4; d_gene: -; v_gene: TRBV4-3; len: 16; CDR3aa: CASSRNHRVNNEKLFF; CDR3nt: TGCGCCAGCAGCCGCAACCACAGGGTAAATAATGAAAAACTGTTTTTT
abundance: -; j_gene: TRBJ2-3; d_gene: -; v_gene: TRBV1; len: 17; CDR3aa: CTSSQDSTRGCTDTQYF; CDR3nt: TGCACCAGCAGCCAAGATTCCACTAGGGGGTGCACAGATACGCAGTATTTT
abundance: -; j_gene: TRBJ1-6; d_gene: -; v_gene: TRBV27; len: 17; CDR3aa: CASSSGLESSYNSPLHF; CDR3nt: TGTGCCAGCAGTTCTGGCCTGGAAAGCTCCTATAATTCACCCCTCCACTTT
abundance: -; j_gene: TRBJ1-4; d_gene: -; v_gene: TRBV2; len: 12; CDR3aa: CASSQGGEKLFF; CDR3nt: TGTGCCAGCAGTCAAGGGGGGGAAAAACTGTTTTTT
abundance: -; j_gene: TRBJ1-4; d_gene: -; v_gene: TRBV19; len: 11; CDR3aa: CASNRNEKLFF; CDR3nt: TGTGCCAGTAACAGAAATGAAAAACTGTTTTTT
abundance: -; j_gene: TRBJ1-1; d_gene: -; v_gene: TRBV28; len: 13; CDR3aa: CASSLSGNTEAFF; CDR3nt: TGTGCCAGCAGTTTATCGGGGAACACTGAAGCTTTCTTT
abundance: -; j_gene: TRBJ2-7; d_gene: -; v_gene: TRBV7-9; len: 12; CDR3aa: CASRSDGLEQYF; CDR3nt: TGTGCCAGCAGGTCTGACGGGCTCGAGCAGTACTTC
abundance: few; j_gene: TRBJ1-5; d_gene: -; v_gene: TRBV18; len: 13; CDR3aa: CASSLARAQPQHF; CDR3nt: TGTGCCAGCTCACTCGCGAGGGCTCAGCCCCAGCATTTT
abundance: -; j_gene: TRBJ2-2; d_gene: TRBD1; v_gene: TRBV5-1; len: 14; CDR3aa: CASSLDRGTGELFF; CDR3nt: TGCGCCAGCAGCTTGGACAGGGGCACCGGGGAGCTGTTTTTT
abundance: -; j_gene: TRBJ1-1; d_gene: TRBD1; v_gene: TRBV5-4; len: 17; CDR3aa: CASSFDRGATANTEAFF; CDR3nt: TGTGCCAGCAGCTTTGACAGGGGTGCAACGGCGAACACTGAAGCTTTCTTT
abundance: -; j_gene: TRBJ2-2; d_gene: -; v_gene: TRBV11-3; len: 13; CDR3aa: CASSFGPTGELFF; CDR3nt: TGTGCCAGCAGCTTTGGGCCTACCGGGGAGCTGTTTTTT
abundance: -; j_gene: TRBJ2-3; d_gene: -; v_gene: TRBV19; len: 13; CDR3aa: CAASGVMADTQYF; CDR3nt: TGTGCCGCATCAGGGGTGATGGCAGATACGCAGTATTTT
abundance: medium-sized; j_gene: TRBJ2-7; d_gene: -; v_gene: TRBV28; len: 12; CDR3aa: CASSPVLLEQYF; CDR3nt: TGTGCCAGCAGCCCCGTTCTTCTCGAGCAGTACTTC
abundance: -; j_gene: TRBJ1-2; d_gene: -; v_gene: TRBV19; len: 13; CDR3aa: CASSSPADYGYTF; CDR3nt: TGTGCCAGTAGTAGTCCGGCGGATTATGGCTACACCTTC
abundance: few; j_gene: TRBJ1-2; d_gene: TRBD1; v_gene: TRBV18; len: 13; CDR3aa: CASSPDRNYGYTF; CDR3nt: TGTGCCAGCTCACCGGACAGGAACTATGGCTACACCTTC
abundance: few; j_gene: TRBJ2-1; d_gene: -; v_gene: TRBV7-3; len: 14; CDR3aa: CASSPTDSRGGQFF; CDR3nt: TGTGCCAGCAGCCCCACGGACAGCCGGGGAGGGCAGTTCTTC
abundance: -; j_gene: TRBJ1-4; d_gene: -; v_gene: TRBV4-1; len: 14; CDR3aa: CASSLTVPNEKLFF; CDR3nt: TGCGCCAGCAGCCTGACAGTTCCTAATGAAAAACTGTTTTTT
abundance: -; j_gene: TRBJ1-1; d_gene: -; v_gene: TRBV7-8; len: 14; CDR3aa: CASSFPQEITEAFF; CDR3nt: TGTGCCAGCAGCTTCCCGCAGGAGATCACTGAAGCTTTCTTT
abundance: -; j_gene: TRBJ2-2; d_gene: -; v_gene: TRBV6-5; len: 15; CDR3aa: CASRASGFRTGELFF; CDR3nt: TGTGCCAGCAGGGCCAGCGGGTTCCGCACCGGGGAGCTGTTTTTT
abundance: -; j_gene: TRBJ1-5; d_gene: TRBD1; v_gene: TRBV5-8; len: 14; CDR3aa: CASSSTGARQPQHF; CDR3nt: TGTGCCAGCAGCTCTACAGGGGCGCGGCAGCCCCAGCATTTT
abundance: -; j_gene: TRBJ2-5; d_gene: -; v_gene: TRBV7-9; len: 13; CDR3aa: CASSLWQGETQYF; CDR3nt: TGTGCCAGCAGCTTATGGCAGGGAGAGACCCAGTACTTC
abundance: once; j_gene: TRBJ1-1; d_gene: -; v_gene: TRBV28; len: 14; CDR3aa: CASSLWTGNTEAFF; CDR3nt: TGTGCCAGCAGTTTATGGACAGGGAACACTGAAGCTTTCTTT
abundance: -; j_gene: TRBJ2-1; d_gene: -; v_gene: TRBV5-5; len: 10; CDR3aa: CASSEGEQFF; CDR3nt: TGTGCCAGCAGCGAGGGTGAGCAGTTCTTC
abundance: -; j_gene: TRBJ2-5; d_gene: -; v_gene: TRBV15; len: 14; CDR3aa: CATSNPSEVETQYF; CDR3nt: TGTGCCACCAGCAATCCCTCGGAGGTGGAGACCCAGTACTTC
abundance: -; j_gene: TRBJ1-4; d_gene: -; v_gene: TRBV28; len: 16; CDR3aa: CASSSSRGGAVEKLFF; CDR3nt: TGTGCCAGCAGCTCTTCCCGGGGGGGGGCCGTTGAAAAACTGTTTTTT
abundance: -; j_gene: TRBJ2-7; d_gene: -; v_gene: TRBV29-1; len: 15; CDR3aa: CSVEDGSTGQREQYF; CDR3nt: TGCAGCGTTGAAGATGGCTCCACAGGGCAAAGGGAGCAGTACTTC
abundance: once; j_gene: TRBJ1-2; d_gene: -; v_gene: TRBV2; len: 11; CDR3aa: CASSEEGVNTF; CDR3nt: TGTGCCAGCAGTGAAGAGGGGGTGAACACCTTC
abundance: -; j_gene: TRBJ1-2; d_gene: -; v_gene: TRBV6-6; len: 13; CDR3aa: CASSYGGDYGYTF; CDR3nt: TGTGCCAGCAGTTATGGGGGAGACTATGGCTACACCTTC
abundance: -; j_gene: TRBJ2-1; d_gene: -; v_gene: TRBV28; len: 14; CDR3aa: CASNRLGSYNEQFF; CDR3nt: TGTGCCAGCAACCGGTTGGGATCCTACAATGAGCAGTTCTTC
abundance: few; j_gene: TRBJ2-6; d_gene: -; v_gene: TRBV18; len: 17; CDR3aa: CASSPWTGVSGANVLTF; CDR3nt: TGTGCCAGCTCACCTTGGACGGGAGTCTCTGGGGCCAACGTCCTGACTTTC
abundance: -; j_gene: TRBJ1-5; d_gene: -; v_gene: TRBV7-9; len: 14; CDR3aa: CASSGKGSNQPQHF; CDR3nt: TGTGCCAGCAGCGGTAAGGGTAGCAATCAGCCCCAGCATTTT
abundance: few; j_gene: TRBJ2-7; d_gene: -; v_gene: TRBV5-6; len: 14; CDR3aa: CASSLIQADYEQYF; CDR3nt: TGTGCCAGCAGCCTTATCCAGGCTGACTACGAGCAGTACTTC
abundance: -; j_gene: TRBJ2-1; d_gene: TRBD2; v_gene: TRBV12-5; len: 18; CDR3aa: CASGRFPLAGSSYNEQFF; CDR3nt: TGTGCTAGTGGCCGATTCCCCTTAGCGGGGAGCTCCTACAATGAGCAGTTCTTC
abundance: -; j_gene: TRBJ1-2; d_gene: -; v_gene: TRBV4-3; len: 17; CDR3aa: CASSQELGGQHAYGYTF; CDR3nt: TGCGCCAGCAGCCAAGAATTAGGAGGACAGCATGCCTATGGCTACACCTTC
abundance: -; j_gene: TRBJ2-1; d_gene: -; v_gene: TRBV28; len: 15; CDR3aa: CASSFRDKTYNEQFF; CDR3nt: TGTGCCAGCAGTTTCCGGGACAAGACCTACAATGAGCAGTTCTTC
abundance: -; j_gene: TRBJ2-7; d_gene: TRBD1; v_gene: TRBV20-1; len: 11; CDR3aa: CSAGQGRREYF; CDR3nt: TGCAGTGCAGGACAGGGAAGAAGAGAGTACTTC
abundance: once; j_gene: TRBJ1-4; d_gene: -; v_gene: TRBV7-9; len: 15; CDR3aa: CASSLGGESNEKLFF; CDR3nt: TGTGCCAGCAGCTTAGGAGGGGAGAGTAATGAAAAACTGTTTTTT
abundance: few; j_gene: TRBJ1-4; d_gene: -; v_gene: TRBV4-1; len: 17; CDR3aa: CASSHAGFSSLNEKLFF; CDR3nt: TGCGCCAGCAGCCACGCCGGTTTTTCGTCCCTTAATGAAAAACTGTTTTTT
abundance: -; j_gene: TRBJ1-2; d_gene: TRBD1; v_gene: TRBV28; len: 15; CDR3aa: CASSLPGTVPGGYTF; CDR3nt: TGTGCCAGCAGTTTACCCGGGACAGTCCCCGGTGGCTACACCTTC
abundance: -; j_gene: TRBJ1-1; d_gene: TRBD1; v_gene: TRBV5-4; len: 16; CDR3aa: CASSQRQGAMNTEAFF; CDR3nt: TGTGCCAGCAGCCAAAGACAGGGTGCGATGAACACTGAAGCTTTCTTT
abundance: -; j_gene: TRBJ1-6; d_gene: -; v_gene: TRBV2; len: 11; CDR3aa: CASRGWELLHF; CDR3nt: TGTGCCAGCAGGGGGTGGGAGTTACTCCACTTT
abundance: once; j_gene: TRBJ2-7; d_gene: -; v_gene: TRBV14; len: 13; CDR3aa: CASSLSRAYEQYF; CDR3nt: TGTGCCAGCAGCCTTTCTCGCGCGTACGAGCAGTACTTC
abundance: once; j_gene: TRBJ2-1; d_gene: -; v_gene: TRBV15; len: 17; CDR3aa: CATSTLPGGRTYNEQFF; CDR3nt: TGTGCCACCAGCACGCTCCCCGGTGGGCGAACCTACAATGAGCAGTTCTTC
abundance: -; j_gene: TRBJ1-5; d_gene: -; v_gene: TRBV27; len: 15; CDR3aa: CASSSWGDSNQPQHF; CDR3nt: TGTGCCAGCAGTTCGTGGGGGGATAGCAATCAGCCCCAGCATTTT
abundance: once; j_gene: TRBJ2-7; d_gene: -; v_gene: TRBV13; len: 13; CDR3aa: CASSNQGGNEQYF; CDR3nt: TGTGCCAGCAGCAACCAGGGGGGGAACGAGCAGTACTTC
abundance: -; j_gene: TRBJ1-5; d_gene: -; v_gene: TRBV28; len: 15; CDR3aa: CASSPVGGTVQPQHF; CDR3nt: TGTGCCAGCAGCCCCGTCGGGGGAACCGTACAGCCCCAGCATTTT
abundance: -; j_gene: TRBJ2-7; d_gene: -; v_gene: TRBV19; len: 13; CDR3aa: CASSIVAPGEQYF; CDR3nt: TGTGCCAGTAGTATTGTGGCCCCGGGCGAGCAGTACTTC
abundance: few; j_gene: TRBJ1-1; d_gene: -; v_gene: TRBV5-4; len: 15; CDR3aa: CASSLIKGGGTEAFF; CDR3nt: TGTGCCAGCAGCTTGATAAAGGGTGGGGGCACTGAAGCTTTCTTT
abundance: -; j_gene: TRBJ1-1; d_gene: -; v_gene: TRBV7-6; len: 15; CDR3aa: CASSLVAETGAEAFF; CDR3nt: TGTGCCAGCAGCTTAGTGGCCGAGACGGGCGCTGAAGCTTTCTTT